Listed here are 23 T cell receptor beta chains from one sample, sequenced in a study of T cells in women clearing cervical HPV infection. Sequencing used immunoSEQ multiplex PCR; TCRdb keeps in-frame clones, though not all of them. The sample's table shows about 35,000 clones. Sequencing used blood buffy coat. The receptors come from a woman between 18 and 69 years old with a cervical HPV16 infection that either progressed to CIN3+ or cleared (not recorded which).

Details on this clone: The read terminates 3 residues before the CDR3 end, so the remaining end is supplied by the germline J gene. The chain is built from TRBV5-1 and TRBJ2-1; 8 nucleotides line up with TRBD1. CDR3 length equals 18 residues. Germline-derived CDR1 and CDR2 are SGHRS and YFSETQ. The ends lost 0 bases at V and 6 bases at J; junction bases unmatched: 14. Incomplete CDR3 DNA: TGCGCCAGCAGCTTGGATCGGTATGACAGGGGTATGGCCAATGAG. Encoded protein: CASSLDRYDRGMANE. The complete CDR3 reads CASSLDRYDRGMANEQFF.

In the case of this clone: The CDR3 is cut off 3 residues early in the read; its end comes from the germline J gene. The chain carries TRBV20-1 and TRBJ2-7; 11 bases map to TRBD1. Germline CDR1 DFQATT, CDR2 SNEGSKA (reference sequence). There are 16 residues in the CDR3. V lost 0 bases, J lost 4 bases, and 8 bases stayed unmatched. CDR3 loop: CSARDLWDRGIYEQYF. CDR3 DNA, as far as it was read: TGCAGTGCTAGAGATCTCTGGGACAGGGGGATATACGAG.

As to this clone: The observed sequence ends 3 residues before the CDR3 terminus, with the missing tail filled in from the germline J gene. This chain uses TRBV7-2 with TRBJ2-2; TRBD1 or TRBD2 may be the D gene (6 bases each). This CDR3 spans 14 amino acids. Germline CDR1 is SGHTA and CDR2 is FQGNSA. Trimming shortened V by 5 bases and J by 7 bases, and 14 bases separated the two germline ends. The CDR3 sequence: CASSIIQGGGELFF. The DNA read from the CDR3 is TGTGCCAGCAGCATTATACAGGGAGGCGGGGAG. The complete variable domain, with remaining parts taken from reference TRBV7-2 and TRBJ2-2, reads GAGVSQSPSNKVTEKGKDVELRCDPISGHTALYWYRQSLGQGLEFLIYFQGNSAPDKSGLPSDRFSAERTGGSVSTLTIQRTQQEDSAVYLCASSIIQGGGELFFGEGSRLTVL.

On this clone: The read ends 3 residues early relative to the CDR3; the germline J gene fills the gap. The chain joins TRBV30 to TRBJ2-3; 7 bases are a match to TRBD2. This CDR3 region has 16 residues. The germline CDR1 and CDR2 sequences are GTSNPN and SVGIG (reference sequence). The CDR3 region is CAWRKGLGAPQETQYF. CDR3 DNA, as far as it was read: TGTGCCTGGAGAAAAGGACTAGGAGCACCGCAAGAGACG.

Worth noting for this clone: From the germline J gene comes the end of the CDR3, since the read stops 3 residues before it. V usage is TRBV29-1 and J usage is TRBJ2-1; 8 bases are a match to TRBD2. The germline gives CDR1 SQVTM, CDR2 ANQGSEA. The CDR3 totals 15 residues. Losses at the gene ends were 6 bases for V and 7 bases for J; bases not matched to a gene: 14. The CDR3 reads CSVAPSGSGPNEQFF. The CDR3 DNA, read in part, is TGCAGCGTCGCCCCAAGCGGGAGTGGCCCTAATGAG.

Regarding this clone: The read stops 3 residues short of the end of the CDR3; the missing end is completed from the germline J gene. The V gene is TRBV12-5, the J gene TRBJ2-2; perhaps TRBD2 as D (7 bases). V was trimmed by 9 bases and J by 0 bases, leaving 11 bases between them. The length of the CDR3 is 14 residues. Germline V gene lookup returns CDR1 LGHNT and CDR2 FRNRAP. The part of the CDR3 DNA that was read is TGTGCTAGCCAAGGGGGGGCGAACACCGGGGAG. Amino acids: CASQGGANTGE. The whole CDR3 sequence reads CASQGGANTGELFF.

Details on this clone: The CDR3 end falls 3 residues outside the read, so it is completed with the germline J gene. The rearrangement links TRBV30 to TRBJ2-2, with 8 bases aligning to TRBD2. Germline V lookup: CDR1 GTSNPN, CDR2 SVGIG (reference sequence). Trimming took 4 bases from V and 3 from J; bases not matched to a gene: 10. The CDR3 loop spans 16 amino acids. CDR3 DNA (partial): TGTGCCTGGACCTCCGGGGGTAGCGGGGACACCGGGGAG. Its translation is CAWTSGGSGDTGE. The entire CDR3 protein is CAWTSGGSGDTGELFF.

A note on this clone: The read terminates 3 residues before the CDR3 end, so the remaining end is supplied by the germline J gene. The chain employs TRBV19 and TRBJ2-2, with D possibly TRBD1 on 5 matching bases. Per germline, CDR1 LNHDA and CDR2 SQIVND (reference sequence). The CDR3 is made up of 15 amino acids. Incomplete CDR3 DNA: TGTGCCAGTAGTGAAACCGGAGTTAGGGGTGAAAAG. This translates into CASSETGVRGEK. The whole CDR3 protein reads CASSETGVRGEKLFF. The full variable domain, rest sourced from reference TRBV19 and TRBJ2-2, is DGGITQSPKYLFRKEGQNVTLSCEQNLNHDAMYWYRQDPGQGLRLIYYSQIVNDFQKGDIAEGYSVSREKKESFPLTVTSAQKNPTAFYLCASSETGVRGEKLFFGEGSRLTVL.

In the case of this clone: The read falls 3 residues short of the CDR3 end, and the missing part is taken from the germline J gene. This chain links TRBV7-8 with TRBJ2-7; D is unresolved. Germline V gene lookup returns CDR1 SGHVS and CDR2 FQNEAQ. The CDR3 spans 16 residues. V lost 2 bases, J lost 1 base, and 15 bases lay in between. Partial CDR3 DNA: TGTGCCAGCAGCTTAAAGAGAAGCATCCTATCCTACGAG. Translation: CASSLKRSILSYE. In full, the CDR3 reads CASSLKRSILSYEQYF.

CDR3: CASSWGETGDEQFF. The sequenced part of the CDR3 DNA is TGCGCCAGCAGCTGGGGGGAGACAGGGGATGAG. V and J are TRBV5-1 and TRBJ2-1; 8 nucleotides agree with TRBD1. The read ends 3 residues before the CDR3 terminus; that terminus is restored from the germline J gene. The germline V gene encodes CDR1 SGHRS and CDR2 YFSETQ. There are 14 residues in the CDR3. With V trimmed by 3 bases and J by 8 bases, 7 bases remained unmatched.

Note on this clone: The read terminates 3 residues before the CDR3 end, so the remaining end is supplied by the germline J gene. The chain combines TRBV7-6 with TRBJ2-2; 11 bases map to TRBD2. Germline CDR1 and CDR2: SGHVS and FNYEAQ. Trimming at V came to 5 bases and at J to 3 bases, leaving 8 bases not matched to a gene. The CDR3 consists of 17 residues. CDR3 bases read: TGTGCCAGCAGCGGGGGGGGACTAGCGGTGGACACCGGGGAG. Amino acid sequence: CASSGGGLAVDTGE. The whole CDR3 sequence is CASSGGGLAVDTGELFF.

In the case of this clone: The observed sequence ends 3 residues before the CDR3 terminus, with the missing tail filled in from the germline J gene. The J gene is TRBJ2-1, the V gene TRBV13, with D perhaps matching TRBD2 (6 bases). Germline CDR1 is PRHDT and CDR2 is FYEKMQ (reference sequence). V dropped 3 bases and J dropped 2 bases, with 11 bases sitting between them. The CDR3 extends over 15 amino acids. CDR3 sequence: CASSFRDLTYNEQFF. Partial CDR3 DNA: TGTGCCAGCAGCTTCCGGGACTTAACCTACAATGAG.

Concerning this clone: The read is 3 residues too short to cover the CDR3 end, so that end is filled in from the germline J gene. The genes are TRBV2 and TRBJ2-7; no clear D. Per germline, CDR1 SNHLY and CDR2 FYNNEI. V lost 5 bases and J lost 3, with 8 bases in between. This CDR3 spans 12 amino acids. Here the CDR3 reads CASSLTIYEQYF. CDR3 DNA, as far as it was read: TGTGCCAGCAGTTTAACTATCTACGAG.

With regard to this clone: The DNA ends 3 residues before the CDR3 does, and the rest of the CDR3 is filled in from the germline J gene. V and J are TRBV5-5 and TRBJ1-1; D perhaps matches TRBD1 (6 bases). V was trimmed by 6 bases and J by 1 base, leaving 7 bases between them. The length of the CDR3 is 12 residues. CDR1 and CDR2 (germline): SGHKS, YYEKEE (reference sequence). The CDR3 sequence: CASIRGNTEAFF. The covered CDR3 bases are TGTGCCAGCATCAGGGGGAACACTGAA.

With respect to this clone: The read ends 3 residues early relative to the CDR3; the germline J gene fills the gap. This chain links TRBV13 with TRBJ2-7; TRBD1 aligns across 7 bases. V shed 6 bases and J 3 bases; nucleotides not matched to a gene: 8. The CDR3 is 14 amino acids. The germline V gene has CDR1 PRHDT and CDR2 FYEKMQ (reference sequence). The CDR3 bases that were read are TGTGCCAGCAGTCCGGGAAGGGGGCTCTACGAG. Protein: CASSPGRGLYE. The whole CDR3 sequence is CASSPGRGLYEQYF.

For this clone: The read terminates 3 residues ahead of where the CDR3 ends, so the germline J gene completes it. This chain links TRBV5-1 with TRBJ2-7, with 10 positions matching TRBD2. The CDR3 sequence is 15 residues long. V lost 0 bases, J lost 5 bases, and 5 bases stayed unmatched. Germline V gives CDR1 SGHRS, CDR2 YFSETQ. The sequenced part of the CDR3 DNA is TGCGCCAGCAGCTTGGGGGCTAGCGGGGGTGACGAG. Its translation is CASSLGASGGDE. The full CDR3 reads CASSLGASGGDEQYF.

Note on this clone: The CDR3 end is not reached by the read, which stops 3 residues before it; the germline J gene fills it in. The V call is TRBV6-2 or TRBV6-3, the J call TRBJ1-1, with TRBD1 matching 7 bases. CDR1 is MNHEY and CDR2 is SVGEGT in the germline V gene. V shed 5 bases and J 3 bases; nucleotides not matched to a gene: 12. The CDR3 spans 16 residues. This CDR3 reads CASSPPMRGRDTEAFF. The covered CDR3 bases are TGTGCCAGCAGTCCACCTATGAGGGGGCGGGACACTGAA.

In regard to this clone: The CDR3 end is not reached by the read, which stops 3 residues before it; the germline J gene fills it in. The V call is TRBV19, the J call TRBJ2-2; tentatively, D is TRBD1 (6 bases). The V and J ends lost 4 bases and 1 base respectively, with 7 bases between them. CDR3 length: 14 amino acids. The V gene's germline CDR1 is LNHDA and CDR2 SQIVND (reference sequence). The part of the CDR3 DNA that was read is TGTGCCAGTAGTACACAGGGGAACACCGGGGAG. Translation gives CASSTQGNTGE. The complete CDR3 sequence is CASSTQGNTGELFF.

On this clone: Read coverage stops 3 residues before the CDR3 terminus; the germline J gene supplies the remainder. The chain combines TRBV7-2 with TRBJ2-6, with unresolved D. V lost 10 bases and J 2 bases, leaving 9 bases between the germline ends. Germline assignment: CDR1 SGHTA and CDR2 FQGNSA. The CDR3 has 13 amino acids. The part of the CDR3 DNA that was read is TGTGCCACTTATCCAGCTGGGGCCAACGTC. Translation: CATYPAGANV. Given in full, the CDR3 is CATYPAGANVLTF.

In the case of this clone: The sequenced fragment ends 3 residues before the CDR3 boundary, so the rest is inferred from the germline J gene. V is TRBV30 and J is TRBJ2-1; TRBD1 matches 7 bases. CDR1 and CDR2 from the germline V gene are GTSNPN and SVGIG (reference sequence). CDR3 length: 11 residues. Trimming cost V 3 bases and J 8 bases; bases outside gene matches: 1. The CDR3 protein is CAWSQGDEQFF. The CDR3 DNA, read in part, is TGTGCCTGGAGCCAGGGGGATGAG.

Comments on this clone: A read error may produce the germline difference seen at one junction end. The read stops 3 residues short of the end of the CDR3; the missing end is completed from the germline J gene. Other DNA variants within this sample encode the same CDR3. The chain combines TRBV7-9 with TRBJ1-3; 7 positions agree with TRBD1. Germline loops: CDR1 SEHNR, CDR2 FQNEAQ (reference sequence). The CDR3 has 14 amino acids. CDR3 sequence reads: CASSLRQGGNTIYF. Incomplete CDR3 DNA: TGTGCCAGCAGCTTAAGACAGGGCGGAAACACT.

The CDR3 sequence: CASSILAGGDTGELFF. CDR3 bases read: TGTGCCAGTAGTATTCTAGCGGGAGGGGACACCGGGGAG. The V call is TRBV19, the J call TRBJ2-2; 12 nucleotides match TRBD2. The read gets to within 3 residues of the CDR3 end, and the germline J gene fills in the rest. Trimming removed 3 bases from V and 3 bases from J; junction bases left unmatched: 2. Germline-derived CDR1 and CDR2 are LNHDA and SQIVND (reference sequence). The CDR3 extends over 16 amino acids.

In regard to this clone: The read terminates 3 residues before the CDR3 end, so the remaining end is supplied by the germline J gene. This chain links TRBV19 with TRBJ2-2; D uncertain. Per germline, CDR1 LNHDA and CDR2 SQIVND (reference sequence). The CDR3 sequence is 14 residues long. CDR3 DNA (partial): TGTGCCAGTAGCATATCAGCAACTAATGAAAAG. Residues: CASSISATNEK. The full-length CDR3 reads as CASSISATNEKLFF.